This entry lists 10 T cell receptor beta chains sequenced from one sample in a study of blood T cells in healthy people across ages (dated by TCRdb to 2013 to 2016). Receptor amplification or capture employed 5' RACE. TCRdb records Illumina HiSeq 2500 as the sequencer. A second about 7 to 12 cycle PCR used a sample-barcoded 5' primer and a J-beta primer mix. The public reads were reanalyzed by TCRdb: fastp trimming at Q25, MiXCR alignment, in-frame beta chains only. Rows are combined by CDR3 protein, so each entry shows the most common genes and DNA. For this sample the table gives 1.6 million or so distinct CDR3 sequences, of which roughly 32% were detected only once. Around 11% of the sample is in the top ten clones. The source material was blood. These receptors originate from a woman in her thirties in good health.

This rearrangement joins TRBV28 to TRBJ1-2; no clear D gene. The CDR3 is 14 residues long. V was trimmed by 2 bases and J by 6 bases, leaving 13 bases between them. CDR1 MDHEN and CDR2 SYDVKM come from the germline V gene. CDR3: CASSLIVRVDGYTF. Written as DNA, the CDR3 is TGTGCCAGCAGTTTAATCGTTCGGGTGGATGGCTACACCTTC.

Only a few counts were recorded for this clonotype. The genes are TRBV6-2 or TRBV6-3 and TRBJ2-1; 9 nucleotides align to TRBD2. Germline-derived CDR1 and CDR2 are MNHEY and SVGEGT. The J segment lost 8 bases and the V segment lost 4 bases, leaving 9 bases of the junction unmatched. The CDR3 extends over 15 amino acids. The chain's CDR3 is CASSSDAGGPYEQFF. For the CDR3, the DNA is TGTGCCAGCAGTTCGGATGCGGGAGGGCCCTATGAGCAGTTCTTC.

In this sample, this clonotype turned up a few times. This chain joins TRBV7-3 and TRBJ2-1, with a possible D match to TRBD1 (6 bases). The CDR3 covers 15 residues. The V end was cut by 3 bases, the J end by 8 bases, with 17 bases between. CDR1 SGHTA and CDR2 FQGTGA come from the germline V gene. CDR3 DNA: TGTGCCAGCAGCTTGGGCAGGGGTTATCAGGATGAGCAGTTCTTC. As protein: CASSLGRGYQDEQFF. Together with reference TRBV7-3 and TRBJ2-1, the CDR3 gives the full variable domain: GAGVSQTPSNKVTEKGKYVELRCDPISGHTALYWYRQSLGQGPEFLIYFQGTGAADDSGLPNDRFFAVRPEGSVSTLKIQRTERGDSAVYLCASSLGRGYQDEQFFGPGTRLTVL.

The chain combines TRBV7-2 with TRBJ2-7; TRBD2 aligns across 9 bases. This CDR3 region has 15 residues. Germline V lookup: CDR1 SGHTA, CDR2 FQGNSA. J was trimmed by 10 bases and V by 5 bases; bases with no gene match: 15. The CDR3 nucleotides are TGTGCCAGCAGCCCCAGAGGGCAGCGGGGGGCATCCCAGTACTTC. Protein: CASSPRGQRGASQYF.

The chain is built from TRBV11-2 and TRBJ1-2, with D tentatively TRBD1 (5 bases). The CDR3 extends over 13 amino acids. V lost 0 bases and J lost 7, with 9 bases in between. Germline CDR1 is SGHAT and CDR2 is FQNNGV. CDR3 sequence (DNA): TGTGCCAGCAGCTTAGAGTGGGGACTTGGCTACACCTTC. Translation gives CASSLEWGLGYTF.

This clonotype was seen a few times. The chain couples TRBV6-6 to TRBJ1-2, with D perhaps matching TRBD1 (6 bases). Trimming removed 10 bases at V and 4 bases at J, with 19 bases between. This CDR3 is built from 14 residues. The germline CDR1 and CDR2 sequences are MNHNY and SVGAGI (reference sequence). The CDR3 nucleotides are TGTGCCACCGAGTCCCCAGGGGAGACCTATGGCTACACCTTC. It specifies CATESPGETYGYTF.

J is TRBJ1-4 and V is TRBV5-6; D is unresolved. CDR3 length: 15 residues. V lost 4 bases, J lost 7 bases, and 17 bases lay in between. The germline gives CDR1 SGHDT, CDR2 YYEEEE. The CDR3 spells CASSQNPGSGEKLFF. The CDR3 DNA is TGTGCCAGCAGCCAAAACCCGGGTTCGGGTGAAAAACTGTTTTTT.

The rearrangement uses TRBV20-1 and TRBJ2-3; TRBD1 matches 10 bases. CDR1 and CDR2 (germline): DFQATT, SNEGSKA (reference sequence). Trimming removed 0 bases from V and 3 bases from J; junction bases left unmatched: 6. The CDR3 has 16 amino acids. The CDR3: CSAREEDRGITDTQYF. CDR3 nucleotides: TGCAGTGCTAGAGAAGAGGACAGGGGGATAACAGATACGCAGTATTTT.

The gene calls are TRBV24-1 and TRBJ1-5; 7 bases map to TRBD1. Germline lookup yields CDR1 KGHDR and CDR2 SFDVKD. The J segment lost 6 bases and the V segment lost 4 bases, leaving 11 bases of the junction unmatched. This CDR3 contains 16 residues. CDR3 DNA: TGTGCCACCAGTGACCCGAGACAGGGAATCGGTCAGCCCCAGCATTTT. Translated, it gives CATSDPRQGIGQPQHF.

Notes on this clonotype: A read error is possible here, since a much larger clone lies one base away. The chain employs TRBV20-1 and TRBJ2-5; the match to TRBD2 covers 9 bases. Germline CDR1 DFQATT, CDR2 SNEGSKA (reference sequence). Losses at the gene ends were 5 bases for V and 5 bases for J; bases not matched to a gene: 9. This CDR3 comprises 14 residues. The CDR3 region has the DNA TGCAGTGCTTGGGACGGACTAGCGTTTGAGACCCAGTACTTC. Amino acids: CSAWDGLAFETQYF.